One and the same sample provided the 8 T cell receptor beta chains below, sequenced in a study of shared clonotypes between healthy human individuals (dated by TCRdb to about 2020). Library generation was performed with the immunoSEQ multiplex PCR assay. TCRdb mirrors the immuneACCESS table, restricted to in-frame sequences. Some clones are absent from its copies; in checked studies, under half trace to an unresolved V gene, and the reason for the others is unknown. The sample includes around 1.6 million clones, with 95% to 99% observed a single time. Around 0.45% of the sample rests with the top ten. The sample was naive CD4+ T cells sorted from blood. The cell subset or site label, as the study defines it: CD45RA+ positively selected. These receptors all stem from a man in his thirties or forties in good health.

The chain joins TRBV7-6 to TRBJ2-7; D is possibly TRBD1 (6 bases). There are 16 residues in the CDR3. Germline V gives CDR1 SGHVS, CDR2 FNYEAQ. V lost 2 bases, J lost 0 bases, and 14 bases lay in between. CDR3 in DNA: TGTGCCAGCAGCTTAAATGGAGGACAGAGCTCCTACGAGCAGTACTTC. Encoded protein: CASSLNGGQSSYEQYF.

The J gene is TRBJ2-3, the V gene TRBV14, with TRBD1 as a possible D gene (6 bases). CDR1 SGHDN and CDR2 FVKESK come from the germline V gene. The CDR3 loop spans 15 amino acids. Trimming removed 1 base from V and 1 base from J, with 9 bases in between. The CDR3 reads CASSQVGAGTDTQYF. The CDR3 nucleotides read TGTGCCAGCAGCCAAGTGGGGGCCGGCACAGATACGCAGTATTTT.

The gene calls are TRBV28 and TRBJ2-3; D may match TRBD1 or TRBD2 (5 bases each). Germline V CDR1 and CDR2: MDHEN, SYDVKM. Between the trimmed V and J ends, which lost 2 bases and 4 bases, there was a span of 16 bases. This CDR3 has 16 amino acids. The CDR3 sequence is CASSLSGRVSADTQYF. CDR3 coding DNA: TGTGCCAGCAGTTTAAGCGGCAGGGTATCAGCAGATACGCAGTATTTT.

This chain joins TRBV27 and TRBJ2-7; 14 bases align to TRBD2. The CDR3 has 14 amino acids. Germline values: CDR1 MNHEY, CDR2 SMNVEV (reference sequence). V dropped 7 bases and J dropped 5; count of bases not matched to a gene: 4. The CDR3 DNA reads as TGTGCCAGCACCGGACTAGCGGGAGGACACGAGCAGTACTTC. It specifies CASTGLAGGHEQYF.

The chain employs TRBV10-2 and TRBJ1-4; D remains unclear. Trimming cost V 10 bases and J 3 bases, with 12 bases left between them. The CDR3 has 13 residues. Germline V gene data show CDR1 as WSHSY and CDR2 as SAAADI. CDR3 in amino acids: CATSPRPNEKLFF. The CDR3 coding sequence is TGCGCCACCTCCCCGCGGCCTAATGAAAAACTGTTTTTT.

The chain is built from TRBV19 and TRBJ2-3; D is unclear. The CDR3 runs to 15 residues. The germline V gene has CDR1 LNHDA and CDR2 SQIVND (reference sequence). Trimming pared 3 bases from V and 3 bases from J, leaving 13 bases between. The CDR3, as DNA: TGTGCCAGTAGTATCGGCGGTTTTAGGACAGATACGCAGTATTTT. Its protein product is CASSIGGFRTDTQYF.

The V gene is TRBV11-2, the J gene TRBJ2-3, with 9 bases aligning to TRBD1. The germline CDR1 and CDR2 sequences are SGHAT and FQNNGV. Trimming at V came to 2 bases and at J to 5 bases, leaving 8 bases not matched to a gene. The CDR3 contains 16 residues. CDR3: CASSLTTGGLVDTQYF. The CDR3 nucleotides read TGTGCCAGCAGCTTAACGACAGGGGGTTTAGTAGATACGCAGTATTTT.

This sequence joins TRBV6-5 and TRBJ2-1, with TRBD2 matching 9 bases. V gave up 6 bases and J gave up 10 bases; unmatched junction bases: 13. The CDR3 is made up of 15 amino acids. CDR1 and CDR2 (germline): MNHEY, SVGAGI. CDR3 bases: TGTGCCAGCAGCCATGCCGGGACTAGCATGTGGGAGCAGTTCTTC. Residues: CASSHAGTSMWEQFF.